This T cell receptor (beta chain) was captured by sequencing in a study of shared clonotypes between healthy human individuals. General observations from the study: The donor pool, a small one, limited the genetic and exposure-history diversity represented. Clonotypes which were not shared had lower generation probabilities than clonotypes that all four donors shared.

From germline, CDR1 is SGHTA and CDR2 FQGNSA. CDR3 length: 17 residues. V lost 2 bases, J lost 5 bases, and 21 bases lay in between. Comment on this clone: What it recognizes is unknown.

Sequenced by immunoSEQ multiplex PCR; TCRdb stores in-frame clones only, minus some. The sample records hundreds of thousands of clones, under 80% being singletons. The specimen sequenced was memory CD4+ T cells sorted from blood. Subset meaning: CD45RA-negative fraction. This rearrangement joins TRBV7-2 to TRBJ2-5, with D perhaps matching TRBD2 (6 bases). This receptor was obtained from a woman aged 30 to 39 in good health. The chain's CDR3 is CASSLYPLVPGGETQYF. The CDR3 DNA reads TGTGCCAGCAGCTTATATCCCTTGGTTCCTGGGGGGGAGACCCAGTACTTC.